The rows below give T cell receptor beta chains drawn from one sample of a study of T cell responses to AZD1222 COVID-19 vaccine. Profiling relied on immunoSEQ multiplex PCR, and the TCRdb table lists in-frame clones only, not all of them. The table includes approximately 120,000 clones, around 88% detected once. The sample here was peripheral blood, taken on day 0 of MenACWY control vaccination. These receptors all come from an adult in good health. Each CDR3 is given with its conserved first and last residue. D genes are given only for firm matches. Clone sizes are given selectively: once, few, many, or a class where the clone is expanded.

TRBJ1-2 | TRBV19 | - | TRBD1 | CATSYDRAFGYGYTF | TGTGCCACTTCGTACGACAGGGCCTTCGGCTATGGCTACACCTTC
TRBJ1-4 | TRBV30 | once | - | CAWTPLATNEKLFF | TGTGCCTGGACGCCTCTCGCAACTAATGAAAAACTGTTTTTT
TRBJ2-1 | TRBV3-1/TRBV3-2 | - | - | CASSQDIWVSRQFF | TGTGCCAGCAGCCAAGACATCTGGGTTTCCCGGCAGTTCTTC
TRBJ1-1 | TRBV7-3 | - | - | CASSLGWGPTEAFF | TGTGCCAGCAGCTTGGGATGGGGGCCCACTGAAGCTTTCTTT
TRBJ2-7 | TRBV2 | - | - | CASKGGQSSYEQYF | TGTGCCAGCAAAGGGGGACAAAGCTCCTACGAGCAGTACTTC
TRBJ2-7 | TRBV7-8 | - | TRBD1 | CASSWAPGQNYEQYF | TGTGCCAGCAGCTGGGCACCGGGACAGAACTACGAGCAGTACTTC
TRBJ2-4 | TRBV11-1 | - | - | CASSQTGASKNIQYF | TGTGCCAGCAGCCAAACCGGGGCCTCCAAAAACATTCAGTACTTC
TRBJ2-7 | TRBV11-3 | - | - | CASSLVSGPSYEQYF | TGTGCCAGCAGCTTAGTTTCAGGTCCCTCCTACGAGCAGTACTTC
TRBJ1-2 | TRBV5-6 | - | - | CASSPNTLGRVYGYTF | TGTGCCAGCAGTCCCAATACGTTGGGGAGGGTCTATGGCTACACCTTC
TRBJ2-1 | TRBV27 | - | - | CASTQGGAYNEQFF | TGTGCCAGCACCCAAGGGGGTGCCTACAATGAGCAGTTCTTC
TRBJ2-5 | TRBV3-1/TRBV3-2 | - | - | CASSHPGGGETQYF | TGTGCCAGCAGCCATCCCGGGGGTGGGGAGACCCAGTACTTC
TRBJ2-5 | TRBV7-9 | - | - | CASTLQGQETQYF | TGTGCCAGCACTCTACAGGGTCAAGAGACCCAGTACTTC
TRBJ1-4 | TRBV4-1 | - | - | CASSQDPGLGAATNEKLFF | TGCGCCAGCAGCCAAGATCCGGGATTGGGGGCGGCAACTAATGAAAAACTGTTTTTT
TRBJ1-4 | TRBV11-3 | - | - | CASSFGQSNEKLFF | TGTGCCAGCAGCTTCGGTCAAAGTAATGAAAAACTGTTTTTT
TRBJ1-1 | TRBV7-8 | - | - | CASSFGQKMNTEAFF | TGTGCCAGCAGCTTTGGCCAAAAGATGAACACTGAAGCTTTCTTT
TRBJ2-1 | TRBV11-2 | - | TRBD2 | CASSPRTSGRSYNEQFF | TGTGCCAGCAGCCCCCGGACTAGCGGGAGATCCTACAATGAGCAGTTCTTC
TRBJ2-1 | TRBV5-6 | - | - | CASSLVRDTIYNEQFF | TGTGCCAGCAGCTTGGTTAGGGACACGATCTACAATGAGCAGTTCTTC
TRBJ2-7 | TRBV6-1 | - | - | CASSEGLITHEQYF | TGTGCCAGCAGTGAAGGGCTCATCACCCACGAGCAGTACTTC
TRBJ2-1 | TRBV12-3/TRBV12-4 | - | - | CASDTGVYNEQFF | TGTGCCAGCGACACGGGAGTTTACAATGAGCAGTTCTTC
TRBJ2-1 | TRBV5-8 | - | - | CASLSGQFF | TGTGCCAGTTTATCGGGGCAGTTCTTC
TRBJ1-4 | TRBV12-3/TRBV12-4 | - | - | CASRPSGNEKLFF | TGTGCCAGCAGACCCTCGGGTAATGAAAAACTGTTTTTT
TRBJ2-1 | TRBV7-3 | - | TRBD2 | CASSLHSGLGNEQFF | TGTGCCAGCAGCTTGCATTCGGGACTAGGCAATGAGCAGTTCTTC
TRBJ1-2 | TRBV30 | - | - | CAWRSTGNYGYTF | TGTGCCTGGAGGTCTACAGGGAACTATGGCTACACCTTC
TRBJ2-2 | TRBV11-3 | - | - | CASSLVRGTGELFF | TGTGCCAGCAGCTTAGTTAGGGGAACCGGGGAGCTGTTTTTT
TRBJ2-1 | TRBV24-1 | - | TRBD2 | CATSDLNLAGRHEQFF | TGTGCCACCAGTGATTTAAACCTAGCGGGAAGGCATGAGCAGTTCTTC
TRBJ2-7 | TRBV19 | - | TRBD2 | CATSAGGPRGPSYEQYF | TGTGCCACTTCAGCGGGAGGGCCCCGAGGACCCTCCTACGAGCAGTACTTC
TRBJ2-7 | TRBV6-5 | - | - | CASSYLGLALTYEQYF | TGTGCCAGCAGTTACTTGGGGCTAGCCCTTACCTACGAGCAGTACTTC
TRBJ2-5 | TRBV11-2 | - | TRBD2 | CASSFGGRQETQYF | TGTGCCAGCAGCTTCGGGGGGAGGCAAGAGACCCAGTACTTC
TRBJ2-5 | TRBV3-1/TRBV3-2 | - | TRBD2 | CASSRTQGGSGRETQYF | TGTGCCAGCAGCCGCACCCAGGGCGGGAGCGGTCGAGAGACCCAGTACTTC
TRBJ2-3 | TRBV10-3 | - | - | CAISGTVPDTQYF | TGTGCCATCAGTGGGACAGTACCAGATACGCAGTATTTT
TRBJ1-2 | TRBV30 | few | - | CAWRQSYGYTF | TGTGCCTGGAGACAGTCCTATGGCTACACCTTC
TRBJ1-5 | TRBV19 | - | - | CASSMARNQPQHF | TGTGCCAGTAGTATGGCCCGCAATCAGCCCCAGCATTTT
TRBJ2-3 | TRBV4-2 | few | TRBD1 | CASSPRTGLRTDTQYF | TGTGCCAGCAGCCCCCGGACAGGGCTACGCACAGATACGCAGTATTTT
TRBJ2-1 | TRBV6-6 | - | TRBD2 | CAVPGAAGGFRDEQFF | TGTGCCGTACCAGGGGCAGCGGGAGGGTTCAGGGATGAGCAGTTCTTC
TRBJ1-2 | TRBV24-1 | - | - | CATSDWMQGNYGYTF | TGTGCCACCAGTGATTGGATGCAGGGGAACTATGGCTACACCTTC
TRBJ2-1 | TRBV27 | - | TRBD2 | CASVTSGAYNEQFF | TGTGCCAGCGTGACTAGCGGAGCCTACAATGAGCAGTTCTTC
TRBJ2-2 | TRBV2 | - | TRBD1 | CASAGTANTGELFF | TGTGCCAGTGCCGGGACAGCGAACACCGGGGAGCTGTTTTTT
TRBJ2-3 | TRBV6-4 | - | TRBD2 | CASSETSGTSTDTQYF | TGTGCCAGCAGTGAGACTAGCGGGACCAGCACAGATACGCAGTATTTT
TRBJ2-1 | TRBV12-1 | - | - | CASKNEGYNEQFF | TGTGCCAGCAAAAACGAGGGGTACAATGAGCAGTTCTTC
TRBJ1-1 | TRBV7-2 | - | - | CASSLDGRRTEAFF | TGTGCCAGCAGCTTAGACGGGCGTAGGACTGAAGCTTTCTTT
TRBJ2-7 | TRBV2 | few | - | CASKNDRSYEQYF | TGTGCCAGCAAAAATGACCGCTCCTACGAGCAGTACTTC
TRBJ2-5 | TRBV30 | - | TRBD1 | CAWAWTGTRETQYF | TGTGCCTGGGCTTGGACAGGGACGCGGGAGACCCAGTACTTC
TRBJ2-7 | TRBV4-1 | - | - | CASSQLGLEVSYEQYF | TGCGCCAGCAGCCAATTGGGACTGGAGGTCTCCTACGAGCAGTACTTC
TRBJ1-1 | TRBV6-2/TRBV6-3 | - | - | CASSLAGEAFF | TGTGCCAGCAGCCTAGCAGGTGAAGCTTTCTTT
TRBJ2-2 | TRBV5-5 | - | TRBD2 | CASSPRGGTSSTGELFF | TGTGCCAGCAGCCCGCGAGGGGGGACTAGCAGCACCGGGGAGCTGTTTTTT
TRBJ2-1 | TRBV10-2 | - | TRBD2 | CASLLAGGPNEQFF | TGCGCCAGCCTACTAGCGGGAGGGCCTAATGAGCAGTTCTTC
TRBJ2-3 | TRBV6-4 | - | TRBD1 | CASSDSGQGDTDTQYF | TGTGCCAGCAGTGACTCAGGACAGGGGGACACAGATACGCAGTATTTT